This TCR beta chain comes out of a study of shared clonotypes between healthy human individuals. Overall study results and limits: When naive CD4 clonotypes were compared across a few donors, around 5% were shared.

About this clone itself: As yet, its antigen is unknown.

Terminally differentiated effector memory CD45RA+ cells were left out of the naive CD8 fraction, which was CD45RO-negative and positively selected for CCR7. Recent vaccinations or acute infections were absent in the healthy HIV-negative adult donors. Only in-frame clones appear in the TCRdb table, and some are missing; sequencing was by immunoSEQ multiplex PCR. The table includes about 2.1 million clones, about 93% detected once. Between the trimmed V and J ends, which lost 6 bases and 4 bases, there was a span of 12 bases. Germline V gene sequence: CDR1 MNHEY, CDR2 SVGAGI. This CDR3 is 14 amino acids long.

The source is a man between 18 and 29 years old in good health. Some clones in this sample may be carry-over from other donors' samples. The chain is built from TRBV6-5 and TRBJ1-4, with D possibly TRBD1 on 5 matching bases. Sequencing used naive CD8+ T cells from PBMCs. The CDR3 is CASSQGHRNEKLFF. CDR3 nucleotides: TGTGCCAGCAGCCAAGGACACCGTAATGAAAAACTGTTTTTT.